This TCR beta chain was sequenced during a study of vaccination and CD4 T cells after COVID-19. Study context: Convalescent donors were composed of six males and four females, of whom two were Hispanic. Study results and limitations: Convalescent patients displayed a median roughly 90% of reactive clones emerging only post-vaccination.

Turning to this clonotype: The antigen remains undetermined.

This CDR3 has 15 amino acids. Per the germline V gene, CDR1 is SNHLY and CDR2 is FYNNEI. V trimming: 4 bases; J trimming: 4 bases; junction bases outside the gene matches: 4. As for treatment: approximately 9-day PBMC culture with coronavirus spike peptide pools or control peptides (ViraFEST assay). After expanding antigen-specific T cells with peptide pools, ViraFEST sequenced their TCRs. The Oncomine TCR Beta short-read assay was applied to DNA of cultured CD4+ T cells. Genomic DNA was taken out of cultured CD4+ T cells by extraction. TCRdb re-analysed the PCR reads in MiXCR, keeping a single row per CDR3 protein. The sample contains 9,500 to 15,000 distinct CDR3 sequences, around 20% of which appear only once.

The TCR was taken from a human donor who received a COVID-19 vaccine. This chain uses TRBV2 with TRBJ1-4; TRBD1 matches at 9 bases. The sample consisted of CD4+ T cells from blood, cultured in vitro, taken before SARS-CoV-2 vaccination. CDR3 residues: CASSVGDRVNEKLFF. CDR3 DNA sequence: TGTGCCAGCAGTGTCGGGGACAGGGTTAATGAAAAACTGTTTTTT. The full variable domain, with the rest looked up from reference TRBV2 and TRBJ1-4, is EPEVTQTPSHQVTQMGQEVILRCVPISNHLYFYWYRQILGQKVEFLVSFYNNEISEKSEIFDDQFSVERPDGSNFTLKIRSTKLEDSAMYFCASSVGDRVNEKLFFGSGTQLSVL.